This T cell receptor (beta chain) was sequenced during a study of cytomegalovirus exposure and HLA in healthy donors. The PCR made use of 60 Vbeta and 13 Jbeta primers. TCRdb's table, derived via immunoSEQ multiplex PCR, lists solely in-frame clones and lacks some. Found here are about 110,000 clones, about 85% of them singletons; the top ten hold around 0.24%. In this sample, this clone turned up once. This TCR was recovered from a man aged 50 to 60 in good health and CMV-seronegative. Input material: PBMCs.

The CDR3 sequence is CASSLYLVMNEQFF. The CDR3 bases are TGTGCCAGCAGCTTATACCTAGTTATGAATGAGCAGTTCTTC. V is TRBV11-2 and J is TRBJ2-1; no firm D call. CDR3 length: 14 amino acids. The ends were cut back, 2 bases at V and 7 bases at J, with 12 bases in the middle. Germline V CDR1 and CDR2: SGHAT, FQNNGV.